Included here is one TCR beta chain sequence, with context. What it binds is not known. The data belong to a study of cytomegalovirus exposure and HLA in healthy donors. Whole-study results and caveats: First-cohort TCR clusters tended to co-occur in the 130 or so validation repertoires, a later analysis found. There were 150 to 200 TCR beta chains listed as cytomegalovirus-associated. Through in vitro validation, three CMV-associated chains were shown to be specific for CMV antigens.

With V trimmed by 5 bases and J by 6 bases, 11 bases remained unmatched. The CDR3 has 15 residues. Germline assignment: CDR1 LGHNA and CDR2 YNFKEQ. Libraries were prepared by immunoSEQ multiplex PCR; TCRdb keeps only in-frame clonotypes and omits some of them. Here the sample spans 200,000 or so clones, around 83% being singletons. The donors were members of the approximately 130-subject validation cohort (separate from the approximately 670-subject first cohort). The TCR comes from a woman aged 25 to 39 in good health and CMV-seropositive. Sequencing was done on a sample of PBMCs. The V call is TRBV4-2, the J call TRBJ1-2; 8 positions match TRBD1. CDR3 protein: CASSTRARGRDGYTF. In DNA, the CDR3 is TGTGCCAGCAGCACGAGAGCCAGGGGGCGCGATGGCTACACCTTC.